A selection of T cell receptor beta chains follows, all from one sample in a study of cytomegalovirus exposure and HLA in healthy donors. TCRdb's copy holds only in-frame clones and misses some; the assay was immunoSEQ multiplex PCR. The sample lists a few hundred thousand clones, roughly 80% occurring once. The sequenced sample consisted of PBMCs. The receptors here all came from a girl aged 2-10 years in good health and CMV-seronegative. Both conserved end residues are part of each CDR3. D genes are given only for firm matches. The size of a clone is reported for some rows only, either as once, few or many, or as a class for expanded clones.

J gene,V gene,clone size,D gene,CDR3 protein,CDR3 DNA
TRBJ2-5,TRBV7-9,-,TRBD1,CASSPGQVQETQYF,TGTGCCAGCAGCCCGGGACAGGTCCAAGAGACCCAGTACTTC
TRBJ2-7,TRBV5-4,-,TRBD2,CASSIGTSGDYEQYF,TGTGCCAGCAGCATCGGGACTAGCGGGGATTACGAGCAGTACTTC
TRBJ2-3,TRBV5-1,-,TRBD2,CASSGGTSGSTDTQYF,TGCGCCAGCAGCGGGGGGACTAGCGGAAGCACAGATACGCAGTATTTT
TRBJ2-1,TRBV19,-,TRBD2,CASSIGLADYNEQFF,TGTGCCAGTAGTATCGGACTAGCGGACTACAATGAGCAGTTCTTC
TRBJ1-2,TRBV2,few,-,CAKGRWANYGYTF,TGTGCCAAGGGGAGGTGGGCTAACTATGGCTACACCTTC
TRBJ2-6,TRBV28,few,TRBD1,CASSSGTDPVSGANVLTF,TGTGCCAGCAGTTCGGGGACAGACCCCGTCTCTGGGGCCAACGTCCTGACTTTC
TRBJ2-1,TRBV5-1,-,TRBD2,CASRLAGGPGNEQFF,TGCGCCAGCAGGCTAGCGGGAGGGCCGGGGAATGAGCAGTTCTTC
TRBJ2-7,TRBV27,-,-,CASVITGSQTYEQYF,TGTGCCAGCGTCATTACAGGGTCCCAGACCTACGAGCAGTACTTC
TRBJ2-7,TRBV10-3,-,TRBD1,CAISDREMDEQYF,TGTGCCATCAGCGACAGGGAGATGGACGAGCAGTACTTC
TRBJ2-1,TRBV5-6,-,-,CASSLAGNSYNEQFF,TGTGCCAGCAGCTTAGCGGGTAACTCCTACAATGAGCAGTTCTTC
TRBJ1-5,TRBV7-8,few,-,CASSRRGGGQPQHF,TGTGCCAGCAGCCGGCGCGGGGGGGGTCAGCCCCAGCATTTT
TRBJ1-1,TRBV18,few,-,CASSPNYGDTEAFF,TGTGCCAGCTCACCAAATTACGGGGACACTGAAGCTTTCTTT
TRBJ1-1,TRBV14,once,-,CASSRGNTEAFF,TGTGCCAGCAGTAGGGGGAACACTGAAGCTTTCTTT
TRBJ2-1,TRBV4-1,few,-,CASSQEKAGLGYNEQFF,TGCGCCAGCAGCCAAGAGAAGGCGGGCTTAGGGTACAATGAGCAGTTCTTC
TRBJ2-7,TRBV27,-,TRBD2,CASSTGLAGVEQYF,TGTGCCAGCAGTACCGGACTAGCGGGAGTCGAGCAGTACTTC
TRBJ2-1,TRBV6-1,-,TRBD2,CASSEVLIRDYGSSYNEQFF,TGTGCCAGCAGTGAAGTCCTAATTAGGGACTATGGGAGCTCCTACAATGAGCAGTTCTTC
TRBJ2-7,TRBV28,-,-,CASSSPGTQNEQYF,TGTGCCAGCAGTTCCCCGGGAACACAAAACGAGCAGTACTTC
TRBJ1-4,TRBV27,few,TRBD1,CASSSAGGLEKLFF,TGTGCCAGCAGTTCGGCAGGGGGCCTTGAAAAACTGTTTTTT
TRBJ1-2,TRBV7-9,-,-,CASSFYPQAGYTF,TGTGCCAGCAGCTTTTACCCACAGGCTGGCTACACCTTC
TRBJ2-3,TRBV10-3,-,TRBD2,CAISESLSGRGGTDTQYF,TGTGCCATCAGTGAGTCGCTTAGCGGGAGGGGTGGCACAGATACGCAGTATTTT
TRBJ2-2,TRBV5-1,-,-,CASSLERGRGGELFF,TGCGCCAGCAGCTTGGAAAGGGGCCGAGGCGGGGAGCTGTTTTTT
TRBJ2-2,TRBV2,once,TRBD2,CASYSGTSGSGSYTGELFF,TGTGCCAGCTACTCCGGGACTAGCGGGAGCGGATCCTACACCGGGGAGCTGTTTTTT
TRBJ1-4,TRBV27,-,TRBD1,CASRDGTGVEKLFF,TGTGCCAGCAGGGACGGGACAGGGGTAGAAAAACTGTTTTTT
TRBJ2-3,TRBV7-2,-,-,CASQVGGADTQYF,TGTGCCAGCCAAGTGGGGGGAGCAGATACGCAGTATTTT
TRBJ1-4,TRBV11-2,-,-,CASSLGAVGAFNEKLFF,TGTGCCAGCAGCTTAGGGGCGGTGGGGGCCTTTAATGAAAAACTGTTTTTT
TRBJ1-2,TRBV18,-,TRBD1,CASSPPLISGGTTGGYTF,TGTGCCAGCTCACCCCCCTTAATTTCAGGGGGGACGACGGGTGGCTACACCTTC
TRBJ2-1,TRBV2,-,-,CASTEELVGSEQFF,TGTGCCAGCACCGAGGAACTAGTGGGTAGTGAGCAGTTCTTC
TRBJ2-7,TRBV5-1,-,TRBD1,CASSLPPGQNLPSYEQYF,TGCGCCAGCAGCTTACCACCGGGACAGAACCTACCTAGCTACGAGCAGTACTTC
TRBJ2-1,TRBV7-9,-,TRBD2,CASSLERGSSYNEQFF,TGTGCCAGCAGCTTAGAGCGGGGCAGCTCCTACAATGAGCAGTTCTTC
TRBJ2-2,TRBV19,-,-,CASSISGAGTGELFF,TGTGCCAGTAGTATTTCAGGGGCGGGCACCGGGGAGCTGTTTTTT
TRBJ2-5,TRBV6-1,-,TRBD2,CASSEIGGRARAETQYF,TGTGCCAGCAGTGAAATCGGTGGGAGGGCCCGGGCAGAGACCCAGTACTTC
TRBJ2-3,TRBV6-6,-,TRBD2,CASRPSGGAETQYF,TGTGCCAGCAGGCCTAGCGGGGGTGCTGAAACGCAGTATTTT
TRBJ2-3,TRBV6-5,once,-,CASSKFRADTQYF,TGTGCCAGCAGCAAATTTCGGGCAGATACGCAGTATTTT
TRBJ1-3,TRBV30,-,-,CAWRENSGNTIYF,TGTGCCTGGAGGGAGAACTCTGGAAACACCATATATTTT
TRBJ2-1,TRBV30,-,TRBD2,CAWELGLVEQFF,TGTGCCTGGGAGTTGGGACTAGTTGAGCAGTTCTTC
TRBJ1-6,TRBV5-6,-,-,CASSLPGGALGNSPLHF,TGTGCCAGCAGCTTGCCGGGGGGCGCGCTCGGGAATTCACCCCTCCACTTT
TRBJ2-7,TRBV7-6,-,TRBD2,CASSSGLAGGRGEQYF,TGTGCCAGCAGCTCGGGACTAGCGGGGGGGCGAGGTGAGCAGTACTTC
TRBJ2-7,TRBV5-4,-,TRBD1,CASSFGTGGKEQYF,TGTGCCAGCAGCTTCGGGACAGGGGGCAAAGAGCAGTACTTC
TRBJ2-1,TRBV5-1,-,TRBD2,CASSLGGTSGSSEQFF,TGCGCCAGCAGCTTGGGAGGGACTAGCGGGAGTTCCGAGCAGTTCTTC
TRBJ2-4,TRBV20-1,-,-,CSASGRNIQYF,TGCAGTGCTAGCGGGAGAAACATTCAGTACTTC
TRBJ2-5,TRBV19,-,-,CASSVREGTQYF,TGTGCCAGTAGTGTGCGGGAAGGGACCCAGTACTTC
TRBJ2-1,TRBV13,-,-,CASSPRGGPYNEQFF,TGTGCCAGCAGCCCAAGAGGGGGACCCTACAATGAGCAGTTCTTC
TRBJ2-1,TRBV5-4,-,TRBD2,CASRSGRGWNEQFF,TGTGCCAGCAGGAGCGGGAGGGGGTGGAATGAGCAGTTCTTC
TRBJ2-5,TRBV27,-,-,CASSLLGGQETQYF,TGTGCCAGCAGTTTACTTGGGGGGCAAGAGACCCAGTACTTC
TRBJ2-1,TRBV6-1,-,TRBD2,CAIEQVSGGVNEQFF,TGTGCCATCGAACAGGTTAGCGGGGGGGTGAATGAGCAGTTCTTC
TRBJ2-1,TRBV5-1,few,-,CASSLARYNEQFF,TGCGCCAGCAGCTTGGCCAGATACAATGAGCAGTTCTTC
TRBJ1-5,TRBV28,-,TRBD1,CASSRDRVPNQPQHF,TGTGCCAGCAGCCGCGACAGGGTCCCTAATCAGCCCCAGCATTTT
TRBJ1-1,TRBV5-1,-,-,CASSLAGNTEAFF,TGCGCCAGCAGCTTGGCGGGAAACACTGAAGCTTTCTTT
TRBJ2-2,TRBV11-2,once,-,CASSSVGGRTGELFF,TGTGCCAGCAGCTCAGTGGGGGGGCGGACCGGGGAGCTGTTTTTT
TRBJ2-1,TRBV7-3,-,TRBD2,CASSLLASGYNEQFF,TGTGCCAGCAGCTTACTTGCTAGCGGTTACAATGAGCAGTTCTTC
TRBJ1-5,TRBV7-6,-,-,CASSLLGGQPQHF,TGTGCCAGCAGCTTATTAGGGGGTCAGCCCCAGCATTTT
TRBJ1-6,TRBV6-5,-,-,CASSYSGQTNSPLHF,TGTGCCAGCAGTTACTCCGGACAGACCAATTCACCCCTCCACTTT
TRBJ2-5,TRBV29-1,-,-,CSVGGLVGDSQETQYF,TGCAGCGTTGGTGGGTTGGTAGGAGACAGCCAAGAGACCCAGTACTTC
TRBJ1-3,TRBV19,-,-,CASSIRLSSGNTIYF,TGTGCCAGTAGTATCCGCTTGAGCTCTGGAAACACCATATATTTT
TRBJ2-2,TRBV15,-,TRBD2,CATAAGVNTGELFF,TGTGCCACCGCGGCGGGGGTGAACACCGGGGAGCTGTTTTTT
TRBJ1-1,TRBV11-2,few,-,CASSPGVDTEAFF,TGTGCCAGCAGCCCAGGGGTTGACACTGAAGCTTTCTTT
TRBJ1-4,TRBV25-1,-,-,CASSERAWTSEKLFF,TGTGCCAGCAGTGAAAGGGCCTGGACATCTGAAAAACTGTTTTTT
TRBJ1-2,TRBV20-1,once,-,CSVGGYTF,TGCAGTGTTGGCGGCTACACCTTC